This T cell receptor (beta chain) was found in a study of T cell repertoires in cytomegalovirus infection. Study context: It was recently identified HLA-C-restricted and well-studied HLA-B-restricted CMV epitopes that the study used. CMV infection together with matching HLA type was indicated by public TCR beta signatures.

A word on this clonotype: Its antigen is not identified.

TCRdb recomputed calls from the reads with MiXCR, one row per CDR3 protein. The table shows around 500,000 distinct CDR3 sequences, with under 45% occurring only once. Points from the study as a whole: Based on cumulative public TCR beta family frequency, carriers of CMV plus the relevant HLA were identified. CMV-specific TCR beta clonotypes restricted by HLA-C were the ones dominating the ex vivo response.

The clonotype originates from a human donor in good health (CMV status not recorded). Some clones in this sample may be carry-over from other donors' samples. This specimen was cultured PBMCs, taken from culture after CMV antigen stimulation.

The CDR3 sequence is CASSLMALAGESKTQYF. The CDR3 bases are TGTGCCAGCAGCTTAATGGCTCTGGCGGGAGAGTCTAAGACCCAGTACTTC. This rearrangement joins TRBV7-2 to TRBJ2-5, with TRBD2 identical over 7 bases. V gave up 2 bases and J gave up 6 bases; unmatched junction bases: 15. The germline V gene has CDR1 SGHTA and CDR2 FQGNSA. The CDR3 totals 17 residues.